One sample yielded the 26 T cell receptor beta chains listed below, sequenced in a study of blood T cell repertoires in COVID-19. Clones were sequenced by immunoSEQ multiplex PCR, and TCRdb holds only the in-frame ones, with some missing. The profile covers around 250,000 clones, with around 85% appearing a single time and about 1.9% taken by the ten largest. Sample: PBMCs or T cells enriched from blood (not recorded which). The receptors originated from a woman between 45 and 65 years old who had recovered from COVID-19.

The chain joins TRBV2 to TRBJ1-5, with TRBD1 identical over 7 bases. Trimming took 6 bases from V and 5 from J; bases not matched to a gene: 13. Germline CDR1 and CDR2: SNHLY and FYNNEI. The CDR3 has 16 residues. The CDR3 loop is CASRGQGDPGDQPQHF. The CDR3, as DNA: TGTGCCAGCAGGGGGCAGGGGGACCCCGGGGATCAGCCCCAGCATTTT.

The CDR3 DNA is TGTGCCAGCAGTTCCGCCAGCGGGGGACTTCCCTACGAGCAGTACTTC. Amino acid sequence: CASSSASGGLPYEQYF. This sequence joins TRBV27 and TRBJ2-7; 8 nucleotides line up with TRBD2. This CDR3 region has 16 residues. Germline trimming cut 4 bases from V and 2 bases from J; bases unmatched to any gene: 10. CDR1 MNHEY and CDR2 SMNVEV come from the germline V gene (reference sequence).

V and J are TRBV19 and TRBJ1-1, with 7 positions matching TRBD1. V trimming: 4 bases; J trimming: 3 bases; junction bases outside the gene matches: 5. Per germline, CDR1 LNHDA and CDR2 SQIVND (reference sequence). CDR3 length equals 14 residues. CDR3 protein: CASSRGTAYTEAFF. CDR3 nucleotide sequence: TGTGCCAGTAGTAGGGGGACAGCCTACACTGAAGCTTTCTTT.

CDR3 in DNA: TGTGCCAGCAGTGATGGGACAGGGGGAGGCGAAAAACTGTTTTTT. Its protein is CASSDGTGGGEKLFF. The chain combines TRBV6-1 with TRBJ1-4, with 11 bases that match TRBD1. This CDR3 spans 15 amino acids. The junction had 5 bases not matched to a gene; V was cut back by 3 bases and J by 8 bases. The germline gives CDR1 MNHNS, CDR2 SASEGT.

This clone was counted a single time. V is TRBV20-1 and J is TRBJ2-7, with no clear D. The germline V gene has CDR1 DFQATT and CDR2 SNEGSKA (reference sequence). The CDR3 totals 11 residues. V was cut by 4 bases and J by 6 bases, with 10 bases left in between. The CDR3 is CSATLKREQYF. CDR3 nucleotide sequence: TGCAGTGCTACCCTGAAGCGCGAGCAGTACTTC.

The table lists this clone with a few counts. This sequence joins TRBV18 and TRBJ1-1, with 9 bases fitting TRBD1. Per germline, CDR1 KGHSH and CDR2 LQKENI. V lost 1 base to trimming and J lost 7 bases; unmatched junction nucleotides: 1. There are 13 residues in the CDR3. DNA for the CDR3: TGTGCCAGCTCACCACGACAGGGGGTTGAAGCTTTCTTT. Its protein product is CASSPRQGVEAFF.

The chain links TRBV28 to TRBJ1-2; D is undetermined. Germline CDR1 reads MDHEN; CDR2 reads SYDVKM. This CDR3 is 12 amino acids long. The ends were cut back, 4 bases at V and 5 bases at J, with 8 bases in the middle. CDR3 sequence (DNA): TGTGCCAGCAGTTCCCCCAAATATGGCTACACCTTC. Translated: CASSSPKYGYTF.

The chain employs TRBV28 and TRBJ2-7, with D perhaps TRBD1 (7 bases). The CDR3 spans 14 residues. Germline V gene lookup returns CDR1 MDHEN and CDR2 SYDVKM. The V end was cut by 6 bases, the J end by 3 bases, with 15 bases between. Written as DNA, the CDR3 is TGTGCCAGCAGCTCTCGGGGGACAGTCTACGAGCAGTACTTC. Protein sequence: CASSSRGTVYEQYF.

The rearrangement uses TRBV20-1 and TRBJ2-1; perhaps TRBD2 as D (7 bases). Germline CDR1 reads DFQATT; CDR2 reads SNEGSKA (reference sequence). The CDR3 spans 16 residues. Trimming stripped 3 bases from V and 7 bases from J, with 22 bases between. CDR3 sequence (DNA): TGCAGTGCTAGTGAGGGGGGGAGAGGTCACGGAAATGAGCAGTTCTTC. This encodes CSASEGGRGHGNEQFF.

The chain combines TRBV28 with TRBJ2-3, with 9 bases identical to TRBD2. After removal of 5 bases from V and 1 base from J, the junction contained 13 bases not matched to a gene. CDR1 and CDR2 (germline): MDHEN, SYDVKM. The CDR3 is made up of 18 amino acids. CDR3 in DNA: TGTGCCAGCAGTCCATCGTCGACTAGCGGAGCTGGCACAGATACGCAGTATTTT. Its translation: CASSPSSTSGAGTDTQYF. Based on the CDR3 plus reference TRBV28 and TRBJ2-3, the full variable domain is DVKVTQSSRYLVKRTGEKVFLECVQDMDHENMFWYRQDPGLGLRLIYFSYDVKMKEKGDIPEGYSVSREKKERFSLILESASTNQTSMYLCASSPSSTSGAGTDTQYFGPGTRLTVL.

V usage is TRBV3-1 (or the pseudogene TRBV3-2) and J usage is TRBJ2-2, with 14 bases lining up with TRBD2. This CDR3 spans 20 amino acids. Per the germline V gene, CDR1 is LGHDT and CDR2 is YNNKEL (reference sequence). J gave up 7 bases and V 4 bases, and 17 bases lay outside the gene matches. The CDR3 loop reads CASSPLTGLAGARTSGELFF. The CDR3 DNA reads TGTGCCAGCAGCCCACTAACGGGACTAGCGGGAGCCCGAACAAGCGGGGAGCTGTTTTTT.

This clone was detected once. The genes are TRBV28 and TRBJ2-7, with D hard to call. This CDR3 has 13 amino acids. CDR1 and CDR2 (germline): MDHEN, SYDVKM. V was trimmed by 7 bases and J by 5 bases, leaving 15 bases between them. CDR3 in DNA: TGTGCCAGCATGACGTGGTGGAGCCACGAGCAGTACTTC. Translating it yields CASMTWWSHEQYF.

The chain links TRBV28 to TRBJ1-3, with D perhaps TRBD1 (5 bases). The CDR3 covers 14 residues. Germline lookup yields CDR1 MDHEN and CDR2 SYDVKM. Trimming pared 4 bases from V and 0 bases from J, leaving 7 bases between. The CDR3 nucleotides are TGTGCCAGCAGTTGGAGGGGCTCTGGAAACACCATATATTTT. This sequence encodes CASSWRGSGNTIYF.

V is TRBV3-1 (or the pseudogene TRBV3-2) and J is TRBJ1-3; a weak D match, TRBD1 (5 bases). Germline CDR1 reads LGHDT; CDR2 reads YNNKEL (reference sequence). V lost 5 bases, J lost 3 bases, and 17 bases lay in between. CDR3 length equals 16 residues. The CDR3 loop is CASSDRSGFRGNTIYF. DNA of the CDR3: TGTGCCAGCAGCGATCGATCAGGGTTTCGTGGAAACACCATATATTTT.

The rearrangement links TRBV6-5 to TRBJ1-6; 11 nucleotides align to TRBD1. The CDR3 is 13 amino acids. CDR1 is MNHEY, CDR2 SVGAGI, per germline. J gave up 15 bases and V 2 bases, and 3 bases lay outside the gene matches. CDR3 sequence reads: CASSYTDRGLLHF. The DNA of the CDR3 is TGTGCCAGCAGTTACACGGACAGGGGGCTCCTCCACTTT.

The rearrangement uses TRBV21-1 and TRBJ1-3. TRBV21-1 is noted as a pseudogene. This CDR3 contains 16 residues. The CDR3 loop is CASSRGLSEPGNTIYF. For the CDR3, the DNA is TGTGCCAGCAGCAGGGGACTATCAGAGCCAGGAAACACCATATATTTT.

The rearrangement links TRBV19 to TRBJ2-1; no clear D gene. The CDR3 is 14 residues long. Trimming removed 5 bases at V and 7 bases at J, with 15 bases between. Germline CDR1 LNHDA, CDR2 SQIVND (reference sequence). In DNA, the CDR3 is TGTGCCAGTAGTTCACGTATGAGGAGTAATGAGCAGTTCTTC. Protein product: CASSSRMRSNEQFF.

The CDR3 DNA follows: TGTGCCAGCAGCGGACCCGGACAGTCGGAGACCCAGTACTTC. This sequence encodes CASSGPGQSETQYF. This chain joins TRBV28 and TRBJ2-5; D perhaps matches TRBD1 (6 bases). With 6 bases removed from V and 5 bases from J, the gap between germline ends came to 16 bases. This CDR3 is built from 14 residues. The V gene's germline CDR1 is MDHEN and CDR2 SYDVKM.

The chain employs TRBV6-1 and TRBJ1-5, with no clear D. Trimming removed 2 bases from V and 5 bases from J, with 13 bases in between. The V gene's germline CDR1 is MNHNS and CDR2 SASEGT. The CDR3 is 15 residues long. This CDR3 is CASSELGYEDQPQHF. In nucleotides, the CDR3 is TGTGCCAGCAGTGAATTGGGCTACGAAGATCAGCCCCAGCATTTT.

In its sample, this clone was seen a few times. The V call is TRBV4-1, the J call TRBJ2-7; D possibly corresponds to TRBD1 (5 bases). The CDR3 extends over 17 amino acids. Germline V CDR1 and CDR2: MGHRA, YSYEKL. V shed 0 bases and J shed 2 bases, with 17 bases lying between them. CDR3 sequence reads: CASSQDNPQGYPYEQYF. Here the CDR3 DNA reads TGCGCCAGCAGCCAAGATAACCCCCAGGGTTACCCCTACGAGCAGTACTTC.

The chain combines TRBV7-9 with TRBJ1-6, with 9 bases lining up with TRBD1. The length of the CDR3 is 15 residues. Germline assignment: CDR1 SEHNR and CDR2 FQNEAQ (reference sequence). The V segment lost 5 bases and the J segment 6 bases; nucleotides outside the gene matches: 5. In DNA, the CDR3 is TGTGCCAGCAGCGAACGGACAGGGGCTAATTCACCCCTCCACTTT. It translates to CASSERTGANSPLHF.

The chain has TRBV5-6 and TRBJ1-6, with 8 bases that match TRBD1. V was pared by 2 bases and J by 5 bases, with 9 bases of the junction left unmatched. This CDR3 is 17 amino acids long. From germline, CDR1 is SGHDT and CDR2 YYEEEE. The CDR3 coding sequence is TGTGCCAGCAGCTTTCTTGCCAGGGGGCCGGATAATTCACCCCTCCACTTT. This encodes CASSFLARGPDNSPLHF.

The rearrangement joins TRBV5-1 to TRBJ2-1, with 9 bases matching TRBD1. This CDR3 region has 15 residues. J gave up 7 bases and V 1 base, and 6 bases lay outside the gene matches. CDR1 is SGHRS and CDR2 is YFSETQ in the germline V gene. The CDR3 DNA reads TGCGCCAGCAGCTTGTGGACAGGGGTGGGGAATGAGCAGTTCTTC. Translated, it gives CASSLWTGVGNEQFF.

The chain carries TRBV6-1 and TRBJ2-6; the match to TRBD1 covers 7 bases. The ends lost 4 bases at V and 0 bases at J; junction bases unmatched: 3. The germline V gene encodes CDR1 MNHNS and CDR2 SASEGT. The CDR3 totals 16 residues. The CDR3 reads CASSGQGSSGANVLTF. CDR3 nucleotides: TGTGCCAGCAGTGGACAGGGCTCCTCTGGGGCCAACGTCCTGACTTTC.

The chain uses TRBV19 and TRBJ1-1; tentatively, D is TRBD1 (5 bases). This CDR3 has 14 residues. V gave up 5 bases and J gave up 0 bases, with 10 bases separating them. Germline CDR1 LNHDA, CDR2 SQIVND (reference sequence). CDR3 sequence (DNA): TGTGCCAGTAGTTTCGACAGAGTGAACACTGAAGCTTTCTTT. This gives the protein CASSFDRVNTEAFF.

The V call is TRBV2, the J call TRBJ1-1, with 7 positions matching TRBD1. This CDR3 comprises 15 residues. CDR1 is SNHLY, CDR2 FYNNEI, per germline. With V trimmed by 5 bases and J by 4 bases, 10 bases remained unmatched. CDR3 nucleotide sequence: TGTGCCAGCAGTCGATCGACAGGGTTGGGCACTGAAGCTTTCTTT. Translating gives CASSRSTGLGTEAFF.